Following are 3 T cell receptor beta chains from one sample sequenced in a study of T cell responses to AZD1222 COVID-19 vaccine. Clones were read by immunoSEQ multiplex PCR, and TCRdb kept only the in-frame ones, dropping some. This repertoire shows roughly 150,000 clones, over 90% found once; its top ten account for approximately 1.5%. Sample: peripheral blood, taken 28 days after the second AZD1222 dose. These receptors were obtained from an adult who received the AZD1222 COVID-19 vaccine.

The rearrangement links TRBV10-1 to TRBJ2-1, with 12 positions matching TRBD2. Germline V gene sequence: CDR1 WNHNN, CDR2 SYGVQD (reference sequence). V was clipped by 3 bases and J by 2 bases; unmatched bases: 11. The CDR3 is made up of 19 amino acids. The CDR3 spells CASSDKTSGRKGAYNEQFF. DNA for the CDR3: TGCGCCAGCAGTGATAAAACTAGCGGGAGGAAAGGAGCCTACAATGAGCAGTTCTTC.

V is TRBV6-2 or TRBV6-3 and J is TRBJ1-1, with D possibly matching TRBD1 (5 bases). The CDR3 loop spans 13 amino acids. Germline CDR1 reads MNHEY; CDR2 reads SVGEGT. The V and J ends lost 4 bases and 0 bases respectively, with 6 bases between them. The CDR3 reads CASSWGLNTEAFF. CDR3 bases: TGTGCCAGCAGTTGGGGCTTGAACACTGAAGCTTTCTTT.

This chain links TRBV3-1 (or the pseudogene TRBV3-2) with TRBJ2-7; a possible D gene is TRBD2 (6 bases). CDR3 length: 16 residues. The V gene's germline CDR1 is LGHDT and CDR2 YNNKEL (reference sequence). The V gene lost 4 bases and the J gene lost 3 bases, with 19 bases spanning the gap. The CDR3 bases are TGTGCCAGCAGCCCCCGAACGATAGCGGCGAACTACGAGCAGTACTTC. Protein sequence: CASSPRTIAANYEQYF.